This TCR beta chain comes out of a study of shared clonotypes between healthy human individuals. The germline CDR1 and CDR2 sequences are MDHEN and SYDVKM. This CDR3 is built from 16 residues. V was trimmed by 6 bases and J by 0 bases, leaving 18 bases between them. The study ran the assay at deep level. Generated by immunoSEQ multiplex PCR, the TCRdb table keeps only in-frame clones and is missing some. The table has about 2.1 million clones, around 95% seen once. Naive CD8 populations comprised CD45RO-negative cells positively selected for CCR7, excluding terminally differentiated effector memory CD45RA+ cells.

The sequenced material came from naive CD8+ T cells from PBMCs. V and J are TRBV28 and TRBJ2-7; the D is unclear. This receptor was identified in a man between 18 and 35 years old in good health. Some clones in this sample may be carry-over from other donors' samples. This chain's CDR3 is CASRPTDDASSYEQYF. The CDR3 DNA reads as TGTGCCAGCAGACCTACTGACGACGCAAGCTCCTACGAGCAGTACTTC.